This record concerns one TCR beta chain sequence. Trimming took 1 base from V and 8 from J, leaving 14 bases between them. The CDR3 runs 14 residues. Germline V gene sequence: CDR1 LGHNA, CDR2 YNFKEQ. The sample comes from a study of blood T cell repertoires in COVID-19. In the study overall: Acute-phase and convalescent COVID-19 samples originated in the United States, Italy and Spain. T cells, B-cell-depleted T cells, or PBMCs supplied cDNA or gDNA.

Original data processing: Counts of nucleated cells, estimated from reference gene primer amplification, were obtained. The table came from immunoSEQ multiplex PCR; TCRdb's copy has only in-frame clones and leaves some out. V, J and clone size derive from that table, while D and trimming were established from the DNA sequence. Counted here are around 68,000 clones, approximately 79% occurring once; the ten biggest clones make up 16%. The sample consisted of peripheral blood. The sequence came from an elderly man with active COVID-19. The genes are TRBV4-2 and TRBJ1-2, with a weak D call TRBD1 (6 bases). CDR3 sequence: CASSQVTGSSGYTF. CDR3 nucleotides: TGTGCCAGCAGCCAAGTTACAGGGTCCTCAGGCTACACCTTC.